Below, 22 T cell receptor beta chains from the same sample are listed, as sequenced in a study of cytomegalovirus exposure and HLA in healthy donors. The primer mix had 60 Vbeta and 13 Jbeta primers. Method: immunoSEQ multiplex PCR; TCRdb's copy keeps in-frame clones and lacks some. The sample lists about 160,000 clones, around 80% occurring once. Sequencing input: PBMCs. The origin of the receptors is a male donor in good health and CMV-seropositive.

The gene calls are TRBV2 and TRBJ1-2; D may be TRBD1 (6 bases). Trimming removed 5 bases at V and 4 bases at J, with 14 bases between. This CDR3 is built from 14 residues. Germline V CDR1 and CDR2: SNHLY, FYNNEI. The CDR3 reads CASSWVTGTYGYTF. CDR3 coding DNA: TGTGCCAGCAGTTGGGTGACAGGAACCTATGGCTACACCTTC.

V and J are TRBV10-3 and TRBJ2-1; TRBD2 agrees at 7 bases. V was clipped by 6 bases and J by 5 bases; unmatched bases: 10. The germline CDR1 and CDR2 sequences are ENHRY and SYGVKD. CDR3 length: 15 residues. The CDR3 region has the DNA TGTGCCATCAGCCACCAGTTGGGGACTAACAATGAGCAGTTCTTC. Translation: CAISHQLGTNNEQFF.

This rearrangement joins TRBV5-4 to TRBJ1-1; a weak D match, TRBD1 (5 bases). From germline, CDR1 is SGHNT and CDR2 YYREEE (reference sequence). The CDR3 length is 14 residues. V was pared by 2 bases and J by 2 bases, with 10 bases between. CDR3 in amino acids: CASSLSQANTEAFF. The CDR3 DNA is TGTGCCAGCAGCTTATCACAGGCAAACACTGAAGCTTTCTTT.

The chain uses TRBV30 and TRBJ2-1; 11 nucleotides line up with TRBD1. This CDR3 is built from 14 residues. V shed 2 bases, J shed 6 bases, and the junction held 3 bases outside the gene matches. Germline CDR1 is GTSNPN and CDR2 is SVGIG (reference sequence). The CDR3 DNA sequence: TGTGCCTGGAGTCCGGGACAGGGGGTCAATGAGCAGTTCTTC. It codes for CAWSPGQGVNEQFF. The full variable domain, in which reference TRBV30 and TRBJ2-1 provide the parts outside the CDR3, is SQTIHQWPATLVQPVGSPLSLECTVEGTSNPNLYWYRQAAGRGLQLLFYSVGIGQISSEVPQNLSASRPQDRQFILSSKKLLLSDSGFYLCAWSPGQGVNEQFFGPGTRLTVL.

The J gene is TRBJ2-7, the V gene TRBV6-1, with 7 bases matching TRBD2. CDR3 length: 14 amino acids. Per germline, CDR1 MNHNS and CDR2 SASEGT. V lost 4 bases to trimming and J lost 3 bases; unmatched junction nucleotides: 6. In DNA, the CDR3 is TGTGCCAGCAGTGCGGGGGGAGGGAGCTACGAGCAGTACTTC. This codes for CASSAGGGSYEQYF.

The rearrangement links TRBV5-1 to TRBJ2-1; 9 positions agree with TRBD2. The CDR3 consists of 15 residues. CDR1 is SGHRS, CDR2 YFSETQ, per germline. The ends lost 7 bases at V and 8 bases at J; junction bases unmatched: 13. The CDR3: CASELGRGGVDEQFF. In nucleotides, the CDR3 is TGCGCCAGCGAGCTGGGGCGGGGGGGCGTAGATGAGCAGTTCTTC.

V gene TRBV10-2 combines with J gene TRBJ1-2; D remains ambiguous. The CDR3 is made up of 12 amino acids. Germline-derived CDR1 and CDR2 are WSHSY and SAAADI. Trimming removed 4 bases at V and 0 bases at J, with 3 bases between. As DNA, the CDR3 is TGCGCCAGCAGTGTAGCTAACTATGGCTACACCTTC. Its translation is CASSVANYGYTF.

The chain employs TRBV29-1 and TRBJ1-6; D gene unclear. The V and J ends lost 1 base and 11 bases respectively, with 9 bases between them. The CDR3 has 12 amino acids. Germline V gives CDR1 SQVTM, CDR2 ANQGSEA. CDR3 residues: CSVEGPGTPLHF. Written as DNA, the CDR3 is TGCAGCGTTGAAGGGCCAGGAACACCCCTCCACTTT.

This clone was picked up one time. This chain joins TRBV15 and TRBJ1-4; D might be TRBD1 (5 bases). V gave up 5 bases and J gave up 1 base, with 14 bases separating them. This CDR3 region has 16 residues. Germline CDR1 is LNHNV and CDR2 is YYDKDF (reference sequence). The CDR3 spells CATSSEQGQTNEKLFF. In DNA, the CDR3 is TGTGCCACCAGCTCCGAGCAGGGTCAAACTAATGAAAAACTGTTTTTT. Drawing the rest from reference TRBV15 and TRBJ1-4, the complete variable domain is DAMVIQNPRYQVTQFGKPVTLSCSQTLNHNVMYWYQQKSSQAPKLLFHYYDKDFNNEADTPDNFQSRRPNTSFCFLDIRSPGLGDTAMYLCATSSEQGQTNEKLFFGSGTQLSVL.

The V gene is TRBV11-2, the J gene TRBJ2-1, with a tentative D call TRBD2 (5 bases). The CDR3 totals 17 residues. V shed 0 bases and J shed 0 bases, with 12 bases lying between them. CDR1 is SGHAT and CDR2 is FQNNGV in the germline V gene. The CDR3 DNA is TGTGCCAGCAGCTTAGATCTTGAGCGGAGCTCCTACAATGAGCAGTTCTTC. Encoded protein: CASSLDLERSSYNEQFF.

The sample holds one count of this clone. This chain links TRBV30 with TRBJ2-7, with 7 bases aligning to TRBD1. Germline V gives CDR1 GTSNPN, CDR2 SVGIG (reference sequence). V lost 1 base, J lost 4 bases, and 7 bases stayed unmatched. The CDR3 runs to 14 residues. The CDR3 sequence: CAWSAPGTAYEQYF. The CDR3 region has the DNA TGTGCCTGGAGTGCCCCCGGGACAGCGTACGAGCAGTACTTC.

V and J are TRBV6-4 and TRBJ2-3; D is unresolved. V was pared by 0 bases and J by 1 base, with 5 bases between. The CDR3 is made up of 14 amino acids. Germline values: CDR1 MRHNA, CDR2 SNTAGT. CDR3 region: CASSDSIGTDTQYF. The CDR3 DNA reads as TGTGCCAGCAGTGACTCGATAGGCACAGATACGCAGTATTTT.

As concerns this clone: Other DNA sequences from this sample encode an identical CDR3 as well. This chain connects TRBV27 to TRBJ2-7; 10 nucleotides line up with TRBD1. This CDR3 contains 15 residues. Germline CDR1 and CDR2: MNHEY and SMNVEV (reference sequence). V lost 5 bases, J lost 3 bases, and 7 bases stayed unmatched. CDR3 loop: CASSPRQGAFYEQYF. DNA of the CDR3: TGTGCCAGCAGTCCGAGACAGGGGGCATTCTACGAGCAGTACTTC.

V and J are TRBV14 and TRBJ2-5, with D possibly TRBD1 on 6 matching bases. Trimming shortened V by 0 bases and J by 3 bases, and 14 bases separated the two germline ends. This CDR3 region has 16 residues. Germline CDR1 is SGHDN and CDR2 is FVKESK. The chain's CDR3 is CASSQDFTGWEETQYF. CDR3 coding DNA: TGTGCCAGCAGCCAAGACTTTACAGGGTGGGAAGAGACCCAGTACTTC.

The rearrangement joins TRBV6-1 to TRBJ1-5; TRBD1 is a possible D gene (5 bases). The length of the CDR3 is 16 residues. Trimming removed 0 bases at V and 7 bases at J, with 16 bases between. CDR1 is MNHNS, CDR2 SASEGT, per germline. CDR3 in amino acids: CASSEAVRGNWQPQHF. Here the CDR3 DNA reads TGTGCCAGCAGTGAAGCCGTGCGGGGGAATTGGCAGCCCCAGCATTTT.

This clone was found a few times. V usage is TRBV6-1 and J usage is TRBJ2-5; 8 positions match TRBD1. Looked up from germline, CDR1 is MNHNS and CDR2 is SASEGT. This CDR3 is 11 amino acids long. The J segment lost 12 bases and the V segment lost 6 bases, leaving 6 bases of the junction unmatched. CDR3 residues: CASSERTGKYF. In DNA, the CDR3 is TGTGCCAGCAGCGAACGGACAGGGAAGTACTTC.

The rearrangement uses TRBV7-9 and TRBJ2-1; 10 nucleotides align to TRBD2. The germline V gene has CDR1 SEHNR and CDR2 FQNEAQ (reference sequence). V was pared by 1 base and J by 9 bases, with 9 bases of the junction left unmatched. The CDR3 has 16 amino acids. CDR3 coding DNA: TGTGCCAGCAGCTTAGTGCGGTTAGCGGGAGGCCCTGAGCAGTTCTTC. It encodes CASSLVRLAGGPEQFF.

V gene TRBV7-8 combines with J gene TRBJ1-3, with no clear D. This CDR3 spans 13 amino acids. Looked up from germline, CDR1 is SGHVS and CDR2 is FQNEAQ. Trimming removed 7 bases at V and 3 bases at J, with 10 bases between. CDR3 DNA sequence: TGTGCCAGCAATTACGGGAGTGGAAACACCATATATTTT. Protein: CASNYGSGNTIYF.

V usage is TRBV7-2 and J usage is TRBJ2-7, with 15 bases identical to TRBD2. Per germline, CDR1 SGHTA and CDR2 FQGNSA. The trim removed 3 bases at V and 4 bases at J, leaving 4 bases unmatched. The CDR3 length is 16 residues. CDR3 residues: CASSFRGLAGGYEQYF. DNA for the CDR3: TGTGCCAGCAGCTTCCGGGGACTAGCGGGGGGTTACGAGCAGTACTTC.

The chain links TRBV30 to TRBJ1-6; TRBD1 might be the D (5 bases). Germline loops: CDR1 GTSNPN, CDR2 SVGIG (reference sequence). V lost 3 bases and J 4 bases, leaving 10 bases between the germline ends. The CDR3 covers 14 residues. CDR3 DNA sequence: TGTGCCTGGAGGGGGGGGACTTATAATTCACCCCTCCACTTT. Translation gives CAWRGGTYNSPLHF.

The sample holds a few counts of this clone. The V and J genes are TRBV28 and TRBJ1-4; D is unclear. Germline lookup yields CDR1 MDHEN and CDR2 SYDVKM. The CDR3 length is 12 residues. V was trimmed by 2 bases and J by 8 bases, leaving 6 bases between them. This chain's CDR3 is CASSLRGEKLFF. The CDR3 DNA sequence: TGTGCCAGCAGTTTAAGAGGAGAAAAACTGTTTTTT.

The V call is TRBV7-9, the J call TRBJ2-7; tentative D call: TRBD2 (5 bases). Germline CDR1 reads SEHNR; CDR2 reads FQNEAQ (reference sequence). Trimming took 6 bases from V and 7 from J, leaving 10 bases between them. The CDR3 is 11 residues long. CDR3 bases: TGTGCCAGCAGTATACTAGGGGAGCAGTACTTC. Residues: CASSILGEQYF.